This T cell receptor beta chain was recorded in a study of molecular identifiers for immune sequencing clone quantification. Study results and caveats: Naive cells had under 1% of molecules in clones above 20 RNA copies, effectors over 97%. Sizes of clones that are highly expanded could be underestimated (if identical TCR molecules share a barcode).

For this clonotype: Antigen: not known. Since a much larger clone is just one base distant, this may be a read error.

Naive CD8 libraries were made from roughly 20,000 to 1,000,000 sorted cells, and they used 10%, 30% or 50% RNA. The CDR3 is 13 residues long. Germline V gene sequence: CDR1 SGHTA, CDR2 FQGNSA. V shed 5 bases and J 6 bases; nucleotides not matched to a gene: 5. The bulk TCR libraries were made with methods described before and with listed TCR primers. TCRdb passed the PCR reads through MiXCR, listing each CDR3 protein once. The repertoire holds under 350,000 distinct CDR3 sequences, with about 22% as singletons. Sequencing used naive CD8+ T cells from blood, with Jurkat cell RNA spiked in. Described subset: FACS-sorted CD8+CD4-CCR7+CD45RA+ naive T cells. The sequence was collected from a human donor in good health. Some libraries in this study had Jurkat cell RNA spiked in. The V and J genes are TRBV7-2 and TRBJ2-7; 9 bases match TRBD1. The CDR3: CASSAGQGFEQYF. CDR3 bases: TGTGCCAGCAGCGCCGGACAGGGGTTCGAGCAGTACTTC.